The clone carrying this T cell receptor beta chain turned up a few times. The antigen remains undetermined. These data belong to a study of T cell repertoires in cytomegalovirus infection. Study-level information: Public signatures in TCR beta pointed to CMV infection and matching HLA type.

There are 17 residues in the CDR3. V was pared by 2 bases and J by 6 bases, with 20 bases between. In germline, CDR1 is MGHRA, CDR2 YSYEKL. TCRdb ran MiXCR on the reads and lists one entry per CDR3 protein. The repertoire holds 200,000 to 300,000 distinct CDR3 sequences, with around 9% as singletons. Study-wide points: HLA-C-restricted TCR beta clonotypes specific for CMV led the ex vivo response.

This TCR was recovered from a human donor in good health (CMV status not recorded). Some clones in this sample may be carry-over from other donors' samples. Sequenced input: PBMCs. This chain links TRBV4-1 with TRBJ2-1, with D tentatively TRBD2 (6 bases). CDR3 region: CASSQSPASEGTNEQFF. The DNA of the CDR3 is TGCGCCAGCAGCCAAAGCCCCGCTAGCGAGGGGACCAATGAGCAGTTCTTC.